This T cell receptor beta chain was found in a study of T cells after posttransplantation cyclophosphamide (dated by TCRdb to 2016 to 2018). Broadly, across the study: The study tracked T cell repertoire reconstitution by TRB sequencing after myeloablative bone marrow transplantation using posttransplantation cyclophosphamide as GVHD prophylaxis. Public TRB sequences were compared against a database of over 3,500 sequences linked to responses to pathogens, tumor antigens, self-antigens and alloantigens. Because TRA and TRB clonality correlated tightly in roughly ten samples, later TCR analyses were limited to TRB. Antigen receptor sequencing was done on samples from 35 PTCy-treated patients and from about 17 related bone marrow donors of those patients. TRB sequencing was performed on blood from all 35 or so PTCy patients with 1-year posttransplant specimens. In 3 patients, TRB sequencing was also performed on up to 3 more blood samples taken 2 to 5.2 years after transplant, and in several patients, pretransplant blood was also TRB-sequenced.

General conclusions and limits of the study: The TRB repertoires of T cells infiltrating skin or GI tract showed only limited overlap with the TRB repertoires of T cells in blood. Across some 45 patients, TRB clonality was highly associated with recipient CMV seropositivity and CMV reactivation, and PTCy diversity was similar to diversity in CNI/methotrexate controls. Donor-recipient similarity was low at 1-2 months but increased during the first year, and donor CD8+ memory clones often dominated later blood repertoires.

This clone showed up many times. Its cognate antigen has yet to be identified. Per-nucleotide qualities are absent, and no much larger clonotype sits a single base away. Read against the paper, the sample's treatment or condition label means: high-dose cyclophosphamide on days +3 and +4 as single-agent GVHD prophylaxis. Patients in the PTCy group got busulfan and fludarabine conditioning, a marrow graft from a related or unrelated donor, and cyclophosphamide on days +3 and +4. PTCy-treated patients came from a prospective multi-institutional clinical trial. Peripheral blood and bone marrow mononuclear cells were isolated by Ficoll-Hypaque density centrifugation and were cryopreserved. Genomic DNA was used for TRB sequencing, which was performed with the immunoSEQ assay at survey resolution or with the hsTCRB kit. From the authors' description of their analysis: The immunoSEQ software handled the initial read processing, while the LymphoSeq R package was used for the repertoire analyses. Clonality was computed as 1 minus normalized Shannon entropy; Gini coefficient was also calculated for each TRB dataset. To infer phenotypes in unsorted samples, TRB sequences from sorted subsets of the recipient or donor were mapped onto the unsorted samples of the same recipient. TCRdb took this table from immuneACCESS and kept in-frame rearrangements with V and J called. Such tables lack part of the clones; where checked against another copy, unresolved V genes explain under half of the gap, and the rest is unexplained. V and J calls and clone size are those listed in that table; D and trimming were worked out from the DNA. This sample has 6,500 to 8,000 clones, none of them a singleton. The ten top clones hold about 25% of the sample.

The CDR3 starts with the cysteine, ends with the phenylalanine, and has 12 residues. Only CDR3 DNA remains: 36 bases, in frame from the first base. As encoded in the germline V gene, CDR1 is ENHRY while CDR2 is SYGVKD. V and J are trimmed by 6 bases and 8 bases, and the gene matches miss 3 bases of the junction. Sequenced here: PBMCs, sampled around 90 days after allogeneic stem cell transplant with posttransplant cyclophosphamide. This TCR was sampled from a female patient in her 60s who received an allogeneic stem cell transplant from an unrelated donor, was CMV-positive, and had acute GVHD only. In patients who had a transplant, some T cells may come from the graft donor. The chain couples TRBV10-3 to TRBJ1-1; 10 bases in the junction line up with TRBD1. The DNA sequence is as follows: TGTGCCATCAGAGGGGGACAGGGGGAAGCTTTCTTT. Translated, this is CAIRGGQGEAFF.